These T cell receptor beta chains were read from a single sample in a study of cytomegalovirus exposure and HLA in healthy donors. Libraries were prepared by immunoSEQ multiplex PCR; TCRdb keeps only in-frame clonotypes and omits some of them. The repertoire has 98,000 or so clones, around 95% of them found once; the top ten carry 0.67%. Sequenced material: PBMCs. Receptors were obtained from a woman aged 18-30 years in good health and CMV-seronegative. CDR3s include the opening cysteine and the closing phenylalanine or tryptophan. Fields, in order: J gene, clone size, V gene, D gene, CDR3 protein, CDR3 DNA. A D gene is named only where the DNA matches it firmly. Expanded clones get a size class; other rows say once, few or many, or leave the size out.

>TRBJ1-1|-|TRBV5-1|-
CASSWGQTEAFF
TGCGCCAGCAGCTGGGGACAAACTGAAGCTTTCTTT
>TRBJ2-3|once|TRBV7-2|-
CASNGENTQYF
TGTGCTTCCAACGGGGAAAATACGCAGTATTTT
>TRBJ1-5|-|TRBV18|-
CASSPDSARNQPQHF
TGTGCCAGCTCACCTGACTCAGCACGCAATCAGCCCCAGCATTTT
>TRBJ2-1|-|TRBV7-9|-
CASSPRRGHNYNEQFF
TGTGCCAGCAGCCCGCGTAGGGGACACAACTACAATGAGCAGTTCTTC
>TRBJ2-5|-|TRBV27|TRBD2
CASSFRTSGYNRTQYF
TGTGCCAGCAGTTTCCGGACTAGCGGTTATAATCGGACCCAGTACTTC
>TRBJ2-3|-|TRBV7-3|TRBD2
CASSLVGLAGGPKDTQYF
TGTGCCAGCAGCTTAGTGGGACTAGCGGGGGGGCCAAAAGATACGCAGTATTTT
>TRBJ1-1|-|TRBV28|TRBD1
CASSSNRGLGTEAFF
TGTGCCAGCAGTTCGAACAGGGGGCTAGGCACTGAAGCTTTCTTT
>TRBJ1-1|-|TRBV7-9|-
CASSQSDVRVNTEAFF
TGTGCCAGCAGCCAATCAGATGTCAGGGTGAACACTGAAGCTTTCTTT
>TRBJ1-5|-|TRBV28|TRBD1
CASTHPGTGVQPQHF
TGTGCCAGCACCCACCCTGGGACAGGGGTTCAGCCCCAGCATTTT
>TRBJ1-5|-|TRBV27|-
CASSLFQGNQPQHF
TGTGCCAGCAGTTTATTTCAGGGGAATCAGCCCCAGCATTTT
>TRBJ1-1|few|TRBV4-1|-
CASSHVTGGTEAFF
TGCGCCAGCAGCCATGTTACGGGAGGGACTGAAGCTTTCTTT
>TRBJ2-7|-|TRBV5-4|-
CASSSSGTLTTYEQYF
TGTGCCAGCAGCTCCTCCGGGACTCTCACTACCTACGAGCAGTACTTC
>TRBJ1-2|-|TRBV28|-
CASSLSGFRGYTF
TGTGCCAGCAGTTTATCCGGGTTTCGTGGCTACACCTTC
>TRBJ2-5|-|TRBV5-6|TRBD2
CASSPGALARETQYF
TGTGCCAGCAGCCCGGGAGCACTAGCGCGAGAGACCCAGTACTTC
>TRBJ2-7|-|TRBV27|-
CASSSRGFSYEQYF
TGTGCCAGCAGTAGTCGCGGATTCTCCTACGAGCAGTACTTC
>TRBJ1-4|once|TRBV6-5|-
CASRSRDGDEKLFF
TGTGCCAGCCGTAGCCGGGATGGAGATGAAAAACTGTTTTTT
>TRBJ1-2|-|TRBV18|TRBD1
CASSYDREYGYTF
TGTGCCAGCTCCTATGACAGGGAGTATGGCTACACCTTC
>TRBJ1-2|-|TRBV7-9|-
CASSVQGWGYGYTF
TGTGCCAGCAGCGTACAGGGATGGGGGTATGGCTACACCTTC
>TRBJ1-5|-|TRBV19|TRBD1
CASKLTGDHQPQHF
TGTGCCAGTAAACTGACAGGGGATCATCAGCCCCAGCATTTT
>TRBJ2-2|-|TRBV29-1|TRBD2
CSVGLGGTNTGELFF
TGCAGCGTTGGATTGGGAGGGACGAACACCGGGGAGCTGTTTTTT
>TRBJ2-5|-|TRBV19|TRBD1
CASSDLGQQETQYF
TGTGCCAGTAGTGATTTGGGACAGCAAGAGACCCAGTACTTC
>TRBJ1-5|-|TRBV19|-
CASNPQGNNQPQHF
TGTGCCAGTAATCCTCAGGGAAACAATCAGCCCCAGCATTTT
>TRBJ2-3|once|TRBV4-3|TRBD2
CASSQGLSGGRTDTQYF
TGCGCCAGCAGCCAAGGACTCAGCGGGGGTCGCACAGATACGCAGTATTTT
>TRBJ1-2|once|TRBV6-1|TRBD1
CASSTPGQGWYGYTF
TGTGCCAGCAGTACACCGGGACAGGGATGGTATGGCTACACCTTC
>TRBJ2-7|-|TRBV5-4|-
CASSLEVHGYEQYF
TGTGCCAGCAGCTTGGAAGTGCACGGCTACGAGCAGTACTTC
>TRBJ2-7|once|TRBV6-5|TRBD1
CASSTTGANMYEQYF
TGTGCCAGCAGTACAACAGGGGCGAATATGTACGAGCAGTACTTC
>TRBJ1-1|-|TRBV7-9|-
CASSLVSGGGMNTEAFF
TGTGCCAGCAGCTTAGTGAGTGGGGGCGGCATGAACACTGAAGCTTTCTTT
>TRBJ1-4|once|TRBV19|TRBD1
CASSTRTGGLGEKLFF
TGTGCCAGTAGTACGCGAACAGGGGGTTTGGGTGAAAAACTGTTTTTT
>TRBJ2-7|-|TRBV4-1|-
CASSQTVRDDYEQYF
TGCGCCAGCAGCCAAACAGTCCGAGACGACTACGAGCAGTACTTC
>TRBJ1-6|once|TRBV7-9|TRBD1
CASSLEQGNPLHF
TGTGCCAGCAGCTTAGAACAGGGGAACCCCCTCCACTTT
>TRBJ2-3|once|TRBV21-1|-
CASSKGVGAGSTDTQYF
-
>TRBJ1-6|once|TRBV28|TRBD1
CASRYRGVSYNSPLHF
TGTGCCAGCAGGTACAGGGGGGTCTCCTATAATTCACCCCTCCACTTT
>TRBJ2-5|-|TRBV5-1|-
CASSLVWTGDGVTQYF
TGCGCCAGCAGCTTGGTATGGACGGGGGACGGGGTGACCCAGTACTTC
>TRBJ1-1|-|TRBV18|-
CASSETPEAFF
TGTGCCAGCTCCGAGACACCTGAAGCTTTCTTT
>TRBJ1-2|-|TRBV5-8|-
CASSMNRDYGYTF
TGTGCCAGCAGCATGAACAGGGACTATGGCTACACCTTC
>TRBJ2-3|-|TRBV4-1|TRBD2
CASSQDWLAGGITDTQYF
TGCGCCAGCAGCCAAGATTGGCTAGCGGGGGGTATCACAGATACGCAGTATTTT
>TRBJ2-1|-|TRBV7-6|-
CASSLQGTYNEQFF
TGTGCCAGCAGCTTGCAGGGTACCTACAATGAGCAGTTCTTC
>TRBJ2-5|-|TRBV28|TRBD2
CASSLVGGQETQYF
TGTGCCAGCAGTTTAGTGGGGGGGCAAGAGACCCAGTACTTC
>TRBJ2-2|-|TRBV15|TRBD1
CATSSQDRGRGELFF
TGTGCCACCAGCTCCCAGGACAGGGGGCGGGGGGAGCTGTTTTTT
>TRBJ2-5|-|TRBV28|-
CASRPTGTETQYF
TGTGCCAGCAGGCCTACAGGGACGGAGACCCAGTACTTC
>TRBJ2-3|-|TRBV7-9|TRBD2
CASSLPLGLAAGTDTQYF
TGTGCCAGCAGCTTACCATTAGGACTAGCGGCCGGCACAGATACGCAGTATTTT
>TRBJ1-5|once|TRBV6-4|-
CASSERSLGNQPQHF
TGTGCCAGCAGTGAGCGGTCGTTGGGCAATCAGCCCCAGCATTTT
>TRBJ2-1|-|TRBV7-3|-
CASSPTGFGSYNEQFF
TGTGCCAGCAGCCCTACAGGGTTTGGGTCCTACAATGAGCAGTTCTTC
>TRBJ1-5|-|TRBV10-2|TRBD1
CASSESPRTGTGAQPQHF
TGCGCCAGCAGTGAGTCGCCTCGGACCGGGACAGGGGCCCAGCCCCAGCATTTT
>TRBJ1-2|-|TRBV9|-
CASKGADGYTF
TGTGCCAGCAAAGGGGCGGATGGCTACACCTTC
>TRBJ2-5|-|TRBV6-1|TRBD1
CASNEQGPETQYF
TGTGCCAGCAACGAACAGGGGCCAGAGACCCAGTACTTC
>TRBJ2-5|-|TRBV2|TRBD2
CASSESSGGSIQETQYF
TGTGCCAGCAGTGAATCTAGCGGGGGATCAATACAAGAGACCCAGTACTTC
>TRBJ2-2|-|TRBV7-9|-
CASSLSGAGELFF
TGTGCCAGCAGCTTATCAGGGGCCGGGGAGCTGTTTTTT
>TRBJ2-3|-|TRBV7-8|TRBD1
CASSPWTGDSTQYF
TGTGCCAGCAGCCCATGGACAGGGGACTCTACGCAGTATTTT
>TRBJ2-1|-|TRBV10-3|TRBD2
CAISGEGTYNEQFF
TGTGCCATCAGTGGGGAGGGCACCTACAATGAGCAGTTCTTC
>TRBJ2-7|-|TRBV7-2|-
CASSLSKSGEQYF
TGTGCCAGCAGCTTGTCCAAGTCGGGCGAGCAGTACTTC
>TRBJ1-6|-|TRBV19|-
CASSIPGSNSPLHF
TGTGCCAGTAGTATACCGGGGTCCAATTCACCCCTCCACTTT
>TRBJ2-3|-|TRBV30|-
CAWSESAGTYTQYF
TGTGCCTGGAGTGAATCCGCGGGGACCTATACGCAGTATTTT
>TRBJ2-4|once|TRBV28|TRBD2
CASSLEGLAGGKNIQYF
TGTGCCAGCAGTTTAGAAGGACTAGCGGGGGGGAAAAACATTCAGTACTTC
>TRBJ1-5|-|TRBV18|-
CASSLRQGTLNQPQHF
TGTGCCAGCTCACTACGCCAAGGGACACTCAATCAGCCCCAGCATTTT
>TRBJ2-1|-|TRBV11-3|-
CASSTHDSSYNEQFF
TGTGCCAGCAGCACGCATGACAGCTCCTACAATGAGCAGTTCTTC
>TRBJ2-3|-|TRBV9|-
CASSSNTDTQYF
TGTGCCAGCAGCAGCAATACAGATACGCAGTATTTT
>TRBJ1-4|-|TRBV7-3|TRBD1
CASSTQGQGREKLFF
TGTGCCAGCAGCACCCAAGGACAGGGTAGGGAAAAACTGTTTTTT
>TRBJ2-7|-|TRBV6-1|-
CAVTPGQLNFYEQYF
TGTGCCGTCACGCCGGGACAACTGAATTTCTACGAGCAGTACTTC